What follows are 18 T cell receptor beta chains derived from one specimen sequenced in a study of cytomegalovirus exposure and HLA in healthy donors. The protocol was immunoSEQ multiplex PCR, while the TCRdb copy is restricted to in-frame clones and leaves out a portion. The data hold 150,000 to 200,000 clones, with about 89% observed a single time. The sample comprised PBMCs. Receptors originate from a man aged 30-40 years in good health and CMV-seropositive.

The chain recombines TRBV7-9 with TRBJ2-7; 7 bases align to TRBD1. Germline assignment: CDR1 SEHNR and CDR2 FQNEAQ (reference sequence). This CDR3 has 13 residues. The V gene end was trimmed by 5 bases and the J gene end by 3 bases; junction bases not matched to a gene: 4. The CDR3 sequence: CASSRGTVYEQYF. In nucleotides, the CDR3 is TGTGCCAGCAGCCGTGGGACAGTCTACGAGCAGTACTTC.

The gene calls are TRBV4-1 and TRBJ2-7; 7 nucleotides line up with TRBD2. The V gene end was trimmed by 1 base and the J gene end by 2 bases; junction bases not matched to a gene: 8. Germline loops: CDR1 MGHRA, CDR2 YSYEKL. This CDR3 has 16 residues. For the CDR3, the DNA is TGCGCCAGCAGCCAAGGGGCGGGAGCGTTGGCCTACGAGCAGTACTTC. Translated, it gives CASSQGAGALAYEQYF.

To note about this clone: One junction end disagrees with the germline gene, perhaps due to a read error. This chain uses TRBV9 with TRBJ2-7; D possibly matches TRBD1 or TRBD2 (8 bases each). Germline CDR1 SGDLS, CDR2 YYNGEE. This CDR3 has 16 residues. CDR3 bases: TGTGCCAGCAGCCCCCAGGGGGCGGGAGGCACCTACGCGCAGTACTTC. Amino acids: CASSPQGAGGTYAQYF.

This chain links TRBV18 with TRBJ1-3, with 7 bases aligning to TRBD1. Germline V gene lookup returns CDR1 KGHSH and CDR2 LQKENI. Trimming took 2 bases from V and 3 from J; bases not matched to a gene: 1. This CDR3 contains 14 residues. The DNA of the CDR3 is TGTGCCAGCTCACCAGGGACAGATGGAAACACCATATATTTT. Translating it yields CASSPGTDGNTIYF.

The V call is TRBV4-3, the J call TRBJ2-3; TRBD1 agrees at 9 bases. Unmatched junction bases numbered 8, after V lost 4 bases and J lost 9 bases. There are 14 residues in the CDR3. CDR1 LGHNA and CDR2 YSLEER come from the germline V gene. The CDR3 DNA is TGCGCCAGCAGCCGAAAAACAGGGGGCGACACGCAGTATTTT. This encodes CASSRKTGGDTQYF.

The rearrangement joins TRBV27 to TRBJ2-7, with 9 bases matching TRBD1. This CDR3 spans 14 amino acids. The trim removed 5 bases at V and 6 bases at J, leaving 8 bases unmatched. The germline CDR1 and CDR2 sequences are MNHEY and SMNVEV (reference sequence). CDR3 amino acids: CASSLGTGSFEQYF. Here the CDR3 DNA reads TGTGCCAGCAGTCTCGGGACAGGGAGTTTCGAGCAGTACTTC.

This chain joins TRBV29-1 and TRBJ1-1; D possibly corresponds to TRBD1 (6 bases). Trimming cost V 4 bases and J 0 bases, with 18 bases left between them. The germline CDR1 and CDR2 sequences are SQVTM and ANQGSEA. CDR3 length: 16 amino acids. In nucleotides, the CDR3 is TGCAGCGTTGGTTCCCAAAGGGGGGGCCTGAACACTGAAGCTTTCTTT. Translated, it gives CSVGSQRGGLNTEAFF.

This sequence joins TRBV6-5 and TRBJ1-1; TRBD1 might be the D (6 bases). Trimming took off 1 base at V and 7 bases at J, with 19 bases between the two ends. This CDR3 is built from 16 residues. Germline values: CDR1 MNHEY, CDR2 SVGAGI. The CDR3 sequence is CASSYFPLQGRGEAFF. The CDR3 DNA sequence: TGTGCCAGCAGTTACTTTCCCTTACAGGGCCGGGGTGAAGCTTTCTTT.

The chain employs TRBV6-5 and TRBJ1-1; D uncertain. CDR3 length: 12 amino acids. Trimming took 4 bases from V and 7 from J, leaving 10 bases between them. CDR1 and CDR2 from the germline V gene are MNHEY and SVGAGI. For the CDR3, the DNA is TGTGCCAGCAGTTCCCCGACCCTTGAAGCTTTCTTT. It specifies CASSSPTLEAFF.

The chain carries TRBV27 and TRBJ1-1, with D unresolved. Trimming took off 4 bases at V and 1 base at J, with 13 bases between the two ends. Per the germline V gene, CDR1 is MNHEY and CDR2 is SMNVEV (reference sequence). This CDR3 is 15 amino acids long. The CDR3 DNA sequence: TGTGCCAGCAGTTCCCCAACGACCGCGAACACTGAAGCTTTCTTT. This codes for CASSSPTTANTEAFF.

This clone was counted only a few times. The chain has TRBV7-6 and TRBJ1-3; possible D gene TRBD1, 5 bases. This CDR3 contains 16 residues. The V end was cut by 0 bases, the J end by 4 bases, with 13 bases between. CDR1 is SGHVS, CDR2 FNYEAQ, per germline. CDR3 loop: CASSLAPEGTGNTIYF. Written as DNA, the CDR3 is TGTGCCAGCAGCTTAGCGCCAGAGGGGACCGGAAACACCATATATTTT.

The rearrangement links TRBV7-3 to TRBJ2-1; 11 bases map to TRBD2. Germline V gene data show CDR1 as SGHTA and CDR2 as FQGTGA. With 3 bases clipped from V and 1 base from J, the junction kept 14 bases outside the gene matches. This CDR3 is built from 20 residues. The CDR3: CASSFFPSVTSGSSYNEQFF. CDR3 in DNA: TGTGCCAGCAGCTTCTTCCCCTCTGTCACTAGCGGGAGTTCCTACAATGAGCAGTTCTTC.

V usage is TRBV15 and J usage is TRBJ2-3; no definite D call. The germline CDR1 and CDR2 sequences are LNHNV and YYDKDF (reference sequence). V was clipped by 1 base and J by 2 bases, with 13 bases between them. The CDR3 length is 16 residues. The CDR3 is CATSRGLEVPTDTQYF. CDR3 DNA sequence: TGTGCCACCAGCAGAGGCCTAGAGGTGCCCACAGATACGCAGTATTTT.

In its sample, this clone was seen once. One end of the junction does not line up with germline, which may come from a read error. The J gene is TRBJ2-5, the V gene TRBV7-7; D is ambiguous. The length of the CDR3 is 11 residues. Germline V gives CDR1 SSHAT, CDR2 FNYEAQ (reference sequence). The CDR3 nucleotides are TGTGCTAGCAGCCCAGGAGAGACCCAGTACTTC. The encoded protein is CASSPGETQYF.

The V and J genes are TRBV29-1 and TRBJ2-5, with D possibly matching TRBD2 (6 bases). V was clipped by 6 bases and J by 4 bases, with 12 bases between them. The CDR3 loop spans 12 amino acids. Germline loops: CDR1 SQVTM, CDR2 ANQGSEA. The CDR3 is CSVKTGGETQYF. CDR3 sequence (DNA): TGCAGCGTCAAAACCGGGGGAGAGACCCAGTACTTC.

In this sample, this clone turned up a few times. This rearrangement joins TRBV18 to TRBJ2-7; no reliable D call. This CDR3 has 11 amino acids. The V and J ends lost 3 bases and 6 bases respectively, with 6 bases between them. The germline V gene encodes CDR1 KGHSH and CDR2 LQKENI. CDR3 DNA sequence: TGTGCCAGCTCACCCAACTCCGAGCAGTACTTC. Translation gives CASSPNSEQYF.

The chain employs TRBV6-5 and TRBJ1-2; D perhaps matches TRBD1 (5 bases). The germline V gene encodes CDR1 MNHEY and CDR2 SVGAGI. This CDR3 is built from 14 residues. V lost 8 bases and J lost 2, with 15 bases in between. The CDR3 spells CASARVGVNYGYTF. CDR3 bases: TGTGCCAGCGCCAGGGTTGGGGTGAACTATGGCTACACCTTC.

There are a few counts of this clone. The chain joins TRBV7-2 to TRBJ2-1; no definite D call. Germline CDR1 and CDR2: SGHTA and FQGNSA. V was pared by 1 base and J by 6 bases, with 7 bases between. The CDR3 extends over 13 amino acids. The CDR3 coding sequence is TGTGCCAGCAGCTTAGAGTGGGGCAATGAGCAGTTCTTC. It specifies CASSLEWGNEQFF.